This T cell receptor (beta chain) was identified during a study of post-analysis software for immune sequencing data. At the level of the study: Recorded disease courses covered relapsing-remitting, secondary progressive and progressive-relapsing multiple sclerosis. Some patients had no subtype annotation. Whole-study results and caveats: Comparison of patients with controls showed five TRBV segments more frequent in patients, TRBV5-6, TRBV5-1 and TRBV20-1 among them. Samples made in the same batch grouped tightly together by F measure. Normalized Chao1 diversity was significantly lower in multiple sclerosis patients than in controls.

The ends were cut back, 0 bases at V and 5 bases at J, with 12 bases in the middle. Germline CDR1 reads LGHDT; CDR2 reads YNNKEL (reference sequence). The CDR3 spans 15 residues. Incorporated into the TCR beta cDNA libraries were unique molecular identifiers, which served to reduce PCR and sequencing biases. The authors obtained 500,000 to 600,000 cDNA molecules from approximately 1 to 10 million T cells. TCRdb redid the calling of the PCR reads with MiXCR, one entry per CDR3 protein. The repertoire has hundreds of thousands of distinct CDR3 sequences, about 44% of them found once; the top ten carry 1.5% to 2%. Details on this clonotype: Its target is not known.

Sequencing was carried out using blood. The receptor's source is a girl aged 5 to 17 with multiple sclerosis. This chain joins TRBV3-1 and TRBJ2-3; D remains unclear. In nucleotides, the CDR3 is TGTGCCAGCAGCCAAGATACTACCTTCTTAGATACGCAGTATTTT. It codes for CASSQDTTFLDTQYF.